This TCR beta chain was sequenced for a study of shared clonotypes between healthy human individuals. Broader study findings: Clonotype sharing levels among donors were expected to vary with sequencing depth.

Concerning this clone: Its specificity is unknown.

The germline V and J ends were trimmed by 5 bases and 8 bases, with 25 bases remaining between them. The CDR3 length is 17 residues. Germline CDR1 LGHNA, CDR2 YSLEER. Naive-designated CD8 cells lacked CD45RO, were positively enriched for CCR7, and omitted terminally differentiated effector memory CD45RA+ cells. Generated by immunoSEQ multiplex PCR, the TCRdb table keeps only in-frame clones and is missing some. The data contain approximately 2,200,000 clones, 85% to 95% of them seen just once; the ten biggest clones take up 1.7%. This rearrangement joins TRBV4-3 to TRBJ2-1; D may be TRBD1 (6 bases). Material: naive CD8+ T cells from PBMCs. The source of this sequence is a man aged 18 to 29 in good health. Some clones in this sample may be carry-over from other donors' samples. The DNA of the CDR3 is TGCGCCAGCAGCGCCCAAACCGGGACACTTATTGTGGATGAGCAGTTCTTC. Translating gives CASSAQTGTLIVDEQFF.